One sample yielded the 20 T cell receptor beta chains listed below, sequenced in a study of shared clonotypes between healthy human individuals. Using immunoSEQ multiplex PCR, the repertoire was profiled, and TCRdb retains in-frame clones only, with some absent. The sample carries around 550,000 clones, roughly 95% recorded once. Naive CD8 cells lacked CD45RO, underwent positive selection for CCR7 and left out terminally differentiated effector memory CD45RA+ cells. The sample comprised naive CD8+ T cells sorted from blood. The receptors derive from a woman in her twenties or thirties in good health.

The rearrangement links TRBV10-1 to TRBJ2-7; D gene ambiguous. Trimming cost V 2 bases and J 2 bases, with 10 bases left between them. The germline gives CDR1 WNHNN, CDR2 SYGVQD (reference sequence). The CDR3 length is 14 residues. CDR3 DNA sequence: TGCGCCAGCAGTGAGAGTATACCACCCTACGAGCAGTACTTC. The encoded protein is CASSESIPPYEQYF.

Worth noting for this clone: A much larger clone lies a single base off, so this may be a read error. This same CDR3 is encoded by further DNA sequences in the sample. V usage is TRBV9 and J usage is TRBJ1-1; D is uncertain. Trimming took 0 bases from V and 1 from J, leaving 4 bases between them. The CDR3 contains 13 residues. Germline V lookup: CDR1 SGDLS, CDR2 YYNGEE. In DNA, the CDR3 is TGTGCCAGCAGCGTAGCGGGGAACACTGAAGCTTTCTTT. Protein product: CASSVAGNTEAFF.

The chain links TRBV19 to TRBJ1-1, with D unresolved. V was cut by 8 bases and J by 1 base, with 8 bases left in between. This CDR3 has 12 amino acids. CDR1 LNHDA and CDR2 SQIVND come from the germline V gene (reference sequence). For the CDR3, the DNA is TGTGCCAGTGCTCAGGAGAACACTGAAGCTTTCTTT. Its translation: CASAQENTEAFF.

The V call is TRBV27, the J call TRBJ1-4, with 8 nucleotides matching TRBD1. V dropped 3 bases and J dropped 6; count of bases not matched to a gene: 9. The CDR3 covers 16 residues. The germline gives CDR1 MNHEY, CDR2 SMNVEV (reference sequence). The CDR3 DNA reads TGTGCCAGCAGTTTCCTGGCAGGGGGCGCGGATGAAAAACTGTTTTTT. This codes for CASSFLAGGADEKLFF.

Written as DNA, the CDR3 is TGTGCCAGCAGCTTGTTCAGGGAGAACACCGGGGAGCTGTTTTTT. Translating it yields CASSLFRENTGELFF. This chain connects TRBV7-6 to TRBJ2-2; maybe TRBD1 (5 bases). The ends were cut back, 3 bases at V and 1 base at J, with 9 bases in the middle. The CDR3 length is 15 residues. From germline, CDR1 is SGHVS and CDR2 FNYEAQ. The full variable domain, rest sourced from reference TRBV7-6 and TRBJ2-2, is GAGVSQSPRYKVTKRGQDVALRCDPISGHVSLYWYRQALGQGPEFLTYFNYEAQQDKSGLPNDRFSAERPEGSISTLTIQRTEQRDSAMYRCASSLFRENTGELFFGEGSRLTVL.

This chain connects TRBV7-6 to TRBJ2-1; 8 bases are a match to TRBD2. V shed 7 bases and J 0 bases; nucleotides not matched to a gene: 17. Germline CDR1 is SGHVS and CDR2 is FNYEAQ. The CDR3 has 19 residues. The CDR3 DNA follows: TGTGCCAGCAAGTTGGCCGACGGCGGGAGGTCGAGCTCCTACAATGAGCAGTTCTTC. Translating it yields CASKLADGGRSSSYNEQFF.

The chain employs TRBV9 and TRBJ2-7; 8 bases map to TRBD2. This CDR3 comprises 16 residues. Germline V gene data show CDR1 as SGDLS and CDR2 as YYNGEE. The junction had 10 bases not matched to a gene; V was cut back by 5 bases and J by 0 bases. CDR3 sequence reads: CASSPKGAGVSYEQYF. The CDR3 DNA is TGTGCCAGCAGTCCTAAGGGAGCGGGGGTCTCCTACGAGCAGTACTTC.

The chain couples TRBV19 to TRBJ2-1; 8 nucleotides line up with TRBD2. Trimming at V came to 1 base and at J to 7 bases, leaving 6 bases not matched to a gene. Germline values: CDR1 LNHDA, CDR2 SQIVND (reference sequence). The CDR3 spans 15 residues. CDR3 in DNA: TGTGCCAGTAGTATAGGTAGCGGGAAAGGGAATGAGCAGTTCTTC. The encoded protein is CASSIGSGKGNEQFF.

The chain carries TRBV27 and TRBJ2-1; 9 positions match TRBD2. V lost 6 bases, J lost 0 bases, and 12 bases stayed unmatched. Looked up from germline, CDR1 is MNHEY and CDR2 is SMNVEV (reference sequence). The CDR3 spans 18 residues. In DNA form, the CDR3 reads TGTGCCAGCAGACCGAGCGGGAGGACCCCCTCCTCCTACAATGAGCAGTTCTTC. Its protein product is CASRPSGRTPSSYNEQFF.

The chain recombines TRBV5-6 with TRBJ1-1; D perhaps matches TRBD1 (5 bases). Germline V CDR1 and CDR2: SGHDT, YYEEEE. V lost 4 bases and J lost 4, with 11 bases in between. This CDR3 contains 13 residues. The CDR3 region is CASSPGGITEAFF. As DNA, the CDR3 is TGTGCCAGCAGCCCGGGGGGGATCACTGAAGCTTTCTTT.

This chain joins TRBV14 and TRBJ1-1, with D possibly TRBD1 on 6 matching bases. Trimming pared 3 bases from V and 4 bases from J, leaving 15 bases between. The CDR3 is made up of 15 amino acids. Germline-derived CDR1 and CDR2 are SGHDN and FVKESK. The DNA of the CDR3 is TGTGCCAGCAGCCACACGGACAGTCTTTCCACTGAAGCTTTCTTT. Its protein product is CASSHTDSLSTEAFF.

The rearrangement joins TRBV25-1 to TRBJ1-1; TRBD1 is a possible D gene (5 bases). Trimming took off 0 bases at V and 0 bases at J, with 8 bases between the two ends. The CDR3 is 15 residues long. CDR1 and CDR2 from the germline V gene are MGHDK and SYGVNS. CDR3 coding DNA: TGTGCCAGCAGTGAATATCAGGGAATGAACACTGAAGCTTTCTTT. Its translation: CASSEYQGMNTEAFF.

Note on this clone: The same CDR3 can be traced to other DNA sequences in this sample. V gene TRBV28 combines with J gene TRBJ1-5; 9 nucleotides match TRBD1. This CDR3 has 14 residues. The germline gives CDR1 MDHEN, CDR2 SYDVKM. The trim removed 5 bases at V and 5 bases at J, leaving 4 bases unmatched. CDR3 protein: CASSPGTGHQPQHF. In DNA, the CDR3 is TGTGCCAGCAGTCCTGGGACAGGGCATCAGCCCCAGCATTTT. Based on the CDR3 plus reference TRBV28 and TRBJ1-5, the full variable domain is DVKVTQSSRYLVKRTGEKVFLECVQDMDHENMFWYRQDPGLGLRLIYFSYDVKMKEKGDIPEGYSVSREKKERFSLILESASTNQTSMYLCASSPGTGHQPQHFGDGTRLSIL.

The J gene is TRBJ2-1, the V gene TRBV4-1; no definite D call. The V and J ends lost 5 bases and 5 bases respectively, with 4 bases between them. The CDR3 length is 11 residues. Germline values: CDR1 MGHRA, CDR2 YSYEKL. CDR3 amino acids: CASSLHNEQFF. As DNA, the CDR3 is TGCGCCAGCAGCTTACACAATGAGCAGTTCTTC.

V is TRBV19 and J is TRBJ2-3; 7 positions match TRBD2. Germline values: CDR1 LNHDA, CDR2 SQIVND (reference sequence). The CDR3 spans 17 residues. Trimming at V came to 1 base and at J to 2 bases, leaving 9 bases not matched to a gene. CDR3 amino acids: CASSIAGLPGYTDTQYF. Written as DNA, the CDR3 is TGTGCCAGTAGTATAGCGGGACTACCGGGTTACACAGATACGCAGTATTTT.

The chain joins TRBV7-8 to TRBJ1-3; no firm D call. The CDR3 has 11 residues. V lost 7 bases, J lost 5 bases, and 6 bases lay in between. CDR1 is SGHVS, CDR2 FQNEAQ, per germline. This CDR3 reads CASKVRNTIYF. DNA for the CDR3: TGTGCCAGCAAAGTCAGAAACACCATATATTTT.

The chain recombines TRBV28 with TRBJ2-5, with D possibly matching TRBD2 (6 bases). The last part of the DNA fits TRBJ2-7 better; the J call may be wrong. The germline CDR1 and CDR2 sequences are MDHEN and SYDVKM. The CDR3 runs 15 residues. CDR3 residues: CASREISGTSGEQYF. The CDR3 region has the DNA TGTGCCAGCAGAGAGATTAGCGGAACCTCTGGCGAGCAGTACTTC.

The V and J genes are TRBV7-9 and TRBJ1-4; 8 nucleotides agree with TRBD1. Germline-derived CDR1 and CDR2 are SEHNR and FQNEAQ (reference sequence). Trimming took 1 base from V and 7 from J; bases not matched to a gene: 11. The CDR3 covers 17 residues. CDR3 bases: TGTGCCAGCAGCTTAGTTCCAGGACAGGGTGGGATTGAAAAACTGTTTTTT. The encoded protein is CASSLVPGQGGIEKLFF.

The chain joins TRBV19 to TRBJ2-7; 9 nucleotides agree with TRBD2. The trim removed 5 bases at V and 2 bases at J, leaving 7 bases unmatched. Germline CDR1 LNHDA, CDR2 SQIVND (reference sequence). The CDR3 runs to 15 residues. The CDR3 region has the DNA TGTGCCAGTAGTGCTTTAGCGGGAGAAGCCTACGAGCAGTACTTC. Its protein product is CASSALAGEAYEQYF.

This sequence joins TRBV11-2 and TRBJ2-1, with 10 bases that match TRBD2. The length of the CDR3 is 15 residues. The J segment lost 7 bases and the V segment lost 5 bases, leaving 8 bases of the junction unmatched. Germline V gene data show CDR1 as SGHAT and CDR2 as FQNNGV. The CDR3 coding sequence is TGTGCCAGCAGCCCCCGAGCGGGAGGGAAGAATGAGCAGTTCTTC. This translates into CASSPRAGGKNEQFF.